This TCR beta chain was observed in a study of T cell responses to AZD1222 COVID-19 vaccine. Study in general: Timing groups of about 4 and about 12 weeks for second doses were pooled.

Repertoires were generated with immunoSEQ multiplex PCR, while TCRdb's copy carries only in-frame clones and drops some. This sample has roughly 100,000 clones, with 88% found just once. This clone occurred once. V was trimmed by 1 base and J by 0 bases, leaving 10 bases between them. Germline V CDR1 and CDR2: SGHTA, FQGNSA. The CDR3 is 16 amino acids. The TCR originated in an adult in good health. The input for sequencing was peripheral blood, taken on day 0 of AZD1222 vaccination. The gene calls are TRBV7-2 and TRBJ1-3, with D possibly matching TRBD1 (5 bases). CDR3 nucleotides: TGTGCCAGCAGCTTAGACGGGGGAAGCTCTGGAAACACCATATATTTT. Its protein product is CASSLDGGSSGNTIYF. Full variable domain (rest looked up from reference TRBV7-2 and TRBJ1-3): GAGVSQSPSNKVTEKGKDVELRCDPISGHTALYWYRQSLGQGLEFLIYFQGNSAPDKSGLPSDRFSAERTGGSVSTLTIQRTQQEDSAVYLCASSLDGGSSGNTIYFGEGSWLTVV.